The source of this T cell receptor (beta chain) is a study of blood T cell repertoires in COVID-19 (dated by TCRdb to the early 2020s). In the study overall: Collaborator samples came from the United States, Italy and Spain and covered acute and convalescent phases of COVID-19. Subjects who had been exposed to COVID-19, were actively infected with it, or had recovered from it provided the deeply sampled blood TCRbeta repertoires that made up the dataset. The repertoires were made available in a free public database intended to serve as a resource for research on the immune response to SARS-CoV-2. The material from the prospective study consisted of cDNA or gDNA derived from T cells, B-cell-depleted T cells, or PBMCs. Where available, HLA class I and class II types were obtained from metadata supplied by the sample provider rather than from assay-based typing. The samples were drawn from two sources: the first 160 participants of the ongoing ImmuneRACE study, and 1,200 or so subjects contributed by 6 global collaborators. The sample metadata nearly always contained a de-identified subject ID, COVID-19 status, age in years and sex.

The study at large found these results: The quantity of clinical and demographic metadata differed by source and by participant and was supplied without curation.

Whole blood was collected in K2EDTA tubes by collaborating institutions according to the institutions' own protocols. Collaborator samples were shipped for TCRbeta analysis as frozen whole blood, isolated PBMCs, or DNA extracted from either sample type. The CDR1 and CDR2 encoded by the germline V gene (reference sequence) are MNHEY and SMNVEV. The CDR3 sequence holds 14 residues, the cysteine and phenylalanine included. The read is trimmed to its CDR3 DNA, 42 bases read in frame from base 1. Trimming costs V 5 bases and J 4 bases, and their ends lie 14 bases apart. TCRbeta CDR3 regions were amplified from genomic DNA using the immunoSEQ Assay, a bias-controlled multiplex PCR. The authors' analysis ran thus. The number of nucleated cells in each sample was estimated from the amplification of reference gene primers within the assay. To quantify the absolute abundance of each unique TCRbeta CDR3 rearrangement, sequence reads were collapsed and filtered. For each sample, productive Simpson clonality was calculated as the square root of Simpson's diversity index over productive rearrangements. What TCRdb holds here is the immuneACCESS table cut down to in-frame rearrangements. Part of the clones is not present; checked against another copy, under half of the missing clones reflect an unresolved V gene, and the others are unexplained. V and J calls and clone size are given by that table; D and trimming were obtained from the DNA. This sample lists 130,000 to 150,000 clones; more than 70% were detected once. The top ten clonotypes cover over 9.5% of the sample.

A remark on this clone: The clone's antigen remains unknown. Per-nucleotide qualities are absent, and no much larger clonotype sits a single base away.

Sequencing was carried out using peripheral blood. Here the chain combines TRBV27 and TRBJ2-5; 6 matching bases give a weak D call of TRBD1. This TCR came from a man aged 45 to 65 with active or convalescent COVID-19. The DNA sequence is as follows: TGTGCCAGCAGTCTGTCTAGAGGGGGAGAGACCCAGTACTTC. Its protein is CASSLSRGGETQYF.